The entry that follows covers one TCR beta chain sequence. Assay: immunoSEQ multiplex PCR; the TCRdb copy retains only in-frame clones and omits some. The data show 40,000 or so clones, 85% seen once. The data are from a study of OX40 agonist ivuxolimab in advanced cancers. Across the whole study: Three partial responders included one hepatocellular carcinoma patient and two cutaneous melanoma patients.

Germline V gene lookup returns CDR1 MNHEY and CDR2 SVGAGI. Trimming cost V 10 bases and J 3 bases, with 15 bases left between them. This CDR3 spans 13 amino acids. Peripheral blood came from all dose cohorts at three timepoints. The starting material was CD4+ or CD8+ T cells sorted from blood, obtained in a trial of the OX40 agonist ivuxolimab. V is TRBV6-5 and J is TRBJ1-1; a weak D match, TRBD1 (6 bases). The TCR comes from an adult with an advanced solid tumor such as melanoma, head and neck, liver or kidney cancer. CDR3 in amino acids: CATYNRADTEAFF. The DNA for the CDR3 is TGTGCCACCTACAACAGGGCGGACACTGAAGCTTTCTTT.